The sequence of this TCR beta chain was determined in a study of control samples from healthy donors and cancer patients (dated by TCRdb to the early 2020s). On this clone: Its antigen is not yet known. No base qualities exist here, and no much larger clone lies one base off it.

Preparation of the library involved the immunoSEQ multiplex PCR assay. The immuneACCESS repertoire file appears here via TCRdb, limited to in-frame rearrangements. These files lack a portion of the clones; in checked studies, under half of the deficit traces to unresolved V genes, and the cause of the others is not known. This sample has approximately 80,000 clones in its table, and around nine tenths of those were observed once. The biggest ten clones account for around 5.4% of the sample. From a lookup of the germline V gene, CDR1 and CDR2 are SGHNT and YENEEA. Including cysteine and phenylalanine, the CDR3 has 12 amino acids. Only the CDR3 DNA stays, 36 bases, in frame from base 1. V and J are truncated by 4 bases and 0 bases respectively, leaving an intervening sequence of 2 bases.

The chain was built from TRBV11-3 and TRBJ2-3; the D gene remains uncertain. What was sequenced was blood. This clonotype was sampled from a woman aged 50 to 60 in good health. The DNA sequence is given as TGTGCCAGCAGCTACAGCACAGATACGCAGTATTTT. Protein translation: CASSYSTDTQYF.